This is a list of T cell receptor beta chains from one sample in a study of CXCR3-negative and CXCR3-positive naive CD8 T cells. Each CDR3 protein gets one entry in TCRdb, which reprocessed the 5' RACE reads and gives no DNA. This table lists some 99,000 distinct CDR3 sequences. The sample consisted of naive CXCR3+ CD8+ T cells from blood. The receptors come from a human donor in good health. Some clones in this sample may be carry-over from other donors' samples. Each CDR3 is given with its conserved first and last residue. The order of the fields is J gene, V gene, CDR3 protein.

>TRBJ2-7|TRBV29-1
CSVEWDSYEQYF
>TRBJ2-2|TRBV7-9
CASTLARPSGNTGELFF
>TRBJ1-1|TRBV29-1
CSSRRNTEAFF
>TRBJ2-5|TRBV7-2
CASRGTGIQETQYF
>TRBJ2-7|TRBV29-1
CSVQIRDKYEQYF
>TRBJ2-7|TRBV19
CASSIDPFGAYEQYF
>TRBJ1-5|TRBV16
CASSPFMDRLNQPQHF
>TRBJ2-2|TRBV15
CATRGWFVGTTGELFF
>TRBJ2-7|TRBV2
CASRAMIGGGPPSYEQYF
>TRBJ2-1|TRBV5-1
CASSFPSTSGGFSNEQFF
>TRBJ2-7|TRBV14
CASRGQQQYEQYF
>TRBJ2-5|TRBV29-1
CSLQGEQETQYF
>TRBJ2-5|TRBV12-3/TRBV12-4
CASSAPLGHQYQETQYF
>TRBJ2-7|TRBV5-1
CASSLEGPPAYEQYF
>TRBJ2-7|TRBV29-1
CSVEAPRTAPFSYEQYF
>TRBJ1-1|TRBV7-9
CASSFGPEGNTEAFF
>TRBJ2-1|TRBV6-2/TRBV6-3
CASSDGLAGVILNEQFF
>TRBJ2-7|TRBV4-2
CASSQDGQGLTYEQYF
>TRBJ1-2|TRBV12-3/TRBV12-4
CASTAHWGYGYTF
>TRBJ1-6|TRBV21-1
CASTKGQVRGSPLHF
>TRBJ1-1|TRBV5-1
CASSLVDASPEAFF
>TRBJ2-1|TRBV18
CASSPGGFNEQFF
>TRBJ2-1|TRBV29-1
CSVEDLGQGTNNEQFF
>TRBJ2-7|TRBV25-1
CASVQGYEQYF
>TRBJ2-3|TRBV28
CASSKTGTSGLDTQYF
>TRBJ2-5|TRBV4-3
CASSQGMLSDPQTQYF
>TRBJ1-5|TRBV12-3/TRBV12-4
CASSLADDHANQPQHF
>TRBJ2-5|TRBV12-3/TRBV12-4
CASTTGAHTETQYF
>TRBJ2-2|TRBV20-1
CSAQFRTANTGELFF
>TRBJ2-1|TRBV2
CASSEGLAYNEQFF
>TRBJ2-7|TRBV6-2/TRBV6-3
CASSSTHAQFF
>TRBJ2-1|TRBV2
CASIKNPGQGASEQFF
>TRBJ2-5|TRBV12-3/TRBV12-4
CASTSTSGGQETQYF
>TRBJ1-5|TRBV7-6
CASSLGQRLNQPQHF
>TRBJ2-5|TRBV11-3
CASRGSYQETQYF
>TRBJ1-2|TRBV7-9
CASSSTPGSVATNYGYTF
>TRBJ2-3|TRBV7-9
CASSTGLAGPDTQYF
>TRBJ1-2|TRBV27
CASGRVSGYTF
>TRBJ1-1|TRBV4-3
CASSQDGVDRNTEAFF
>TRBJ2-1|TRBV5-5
CASSLEVNEQFF
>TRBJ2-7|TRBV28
CASSVRGYEQYF
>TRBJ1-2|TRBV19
CASKQVNYGYTF
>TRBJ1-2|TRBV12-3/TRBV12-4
CASRGIVPNYGYTF
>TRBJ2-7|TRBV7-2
CAISLAWGGTYEQYF
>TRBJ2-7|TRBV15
CATSRDRDGAMNEQYF
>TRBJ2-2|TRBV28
CASSFPPTGFSGELFF
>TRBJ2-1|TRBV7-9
CASSLVQGAYNEQFF
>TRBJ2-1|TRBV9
CASSTGTGAYNEQFF
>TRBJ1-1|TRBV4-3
CASSLGTAHMNTEAFF
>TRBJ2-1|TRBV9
CASSDPLHGNTNEQFF
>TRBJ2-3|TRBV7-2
CASSSSLAGGDTQYF
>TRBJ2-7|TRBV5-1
CASSFQGNEQYF
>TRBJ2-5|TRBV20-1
CSARDRAGSWETQYF
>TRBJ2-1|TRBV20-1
CSASLFPGPDYNEQFF
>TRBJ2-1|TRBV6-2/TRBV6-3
CASSGTGTSGDEQFF
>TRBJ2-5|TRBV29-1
CSAMYQETQYF
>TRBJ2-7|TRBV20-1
CSATGTAAYEQYF
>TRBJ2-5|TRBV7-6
CASSKVETQYF
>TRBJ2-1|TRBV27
CASRAGGPGDNEQFF